A single TCR beta chain is shown here with its context. The target antigen is unknown. The entry originates in a study of cytomegalovirus exposure and HLA in healthy donors. Study-level findings and limits: For most TCR sequences rarity was the rule, although some public TCRs occurred in many donors. Investigators reported fewer than 200 TCR beta chains as tied to cytomegalovirus.

This CDR3 is 14 amino acids long. Germline values: CDR1 SGHRS, CDR2 YFSETQ. The V segment lost 7 bases and the J segment 7 bases; nucleotides outside the gene matches: 9. This table comes from immunoSEQ multiplex PCR, and its TCRdb copy is limited to in-frame clones, with some not included. Among hundreds of thousands of clones listed, 90% were seen once. Sequenced: PBMCs. The sequence came from a woman between 25 and 40 years old in good health and CMV-seronegative. The gene calls are TRBV5-1 and TRBJ2-5; 11 nucleotides line up with TRBD2. For the CDR3, the DNA is TGCGCCAGCGCACTAGCGGGAGACGTCGGGACCCAGTACTTC. Translation: CASALAGDVGTQYF.